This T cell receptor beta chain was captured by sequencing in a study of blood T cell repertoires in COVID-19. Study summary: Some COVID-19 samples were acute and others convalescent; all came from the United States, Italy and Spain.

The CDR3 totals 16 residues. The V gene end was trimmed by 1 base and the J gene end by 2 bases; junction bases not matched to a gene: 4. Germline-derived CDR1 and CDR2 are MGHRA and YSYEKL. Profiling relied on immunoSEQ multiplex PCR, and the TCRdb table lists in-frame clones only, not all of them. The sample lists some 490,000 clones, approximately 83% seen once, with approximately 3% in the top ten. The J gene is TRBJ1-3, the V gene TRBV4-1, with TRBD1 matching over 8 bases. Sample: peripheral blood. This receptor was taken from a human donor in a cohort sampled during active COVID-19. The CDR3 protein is CASSQADREAGNTIYF. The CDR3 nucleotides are TGCGCCAGCAGCCAAGCGGACAGGGAAGCTGGAAACACCATATATTTT.